This TCR beta chain is from a study of blood T cells in healthy people across ages. The second PCR ran about 6 to 12 cycles with a sample-barcoded 5' primer and J-beta primers. TCRdb re-called the 5' RACE reads through MiXCR, storing one row per CDR3 protein. The table has about 1.4 million distinct CDR3 sequences, almost 60% seen once. The V segment lost 8 bases and the J segment 8 bases; nucleotides outside the gene matches: 13. From germline, CDR1 is SQVTM and CDR2 ANQGSEA. The CDR3 sequence is 14 residues long. This rearrangement joins TRBV29-1 to TRBJ1-4, with TRBD1 identical over 8 bases. Material for sequencing was blood. The clonotype was recovered from a man aged 18 to 30 in good health. The CDR3 coding sequence is TGCAGCATCTTCACCGGGACAGGCGGCGAAAAACTGTTTTTT. This translates into CSIFTGTGGEKLFF.